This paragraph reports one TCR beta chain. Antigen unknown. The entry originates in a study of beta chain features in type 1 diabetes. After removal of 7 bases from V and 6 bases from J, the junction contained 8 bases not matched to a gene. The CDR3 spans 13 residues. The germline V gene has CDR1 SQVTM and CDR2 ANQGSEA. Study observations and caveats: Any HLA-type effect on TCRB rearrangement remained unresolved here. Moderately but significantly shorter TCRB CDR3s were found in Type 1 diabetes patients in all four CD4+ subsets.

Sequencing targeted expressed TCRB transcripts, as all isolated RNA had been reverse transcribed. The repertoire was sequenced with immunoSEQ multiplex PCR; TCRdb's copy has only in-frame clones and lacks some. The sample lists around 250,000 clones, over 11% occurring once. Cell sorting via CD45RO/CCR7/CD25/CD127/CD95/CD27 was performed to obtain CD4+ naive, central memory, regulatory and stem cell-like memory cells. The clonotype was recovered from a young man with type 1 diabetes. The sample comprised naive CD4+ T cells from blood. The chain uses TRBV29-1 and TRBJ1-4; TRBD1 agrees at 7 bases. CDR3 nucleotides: TGCAGCGCTAATGGACAGGCCGATGAAAAACTGTTTTTT. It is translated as CSANGQADEKLFF.